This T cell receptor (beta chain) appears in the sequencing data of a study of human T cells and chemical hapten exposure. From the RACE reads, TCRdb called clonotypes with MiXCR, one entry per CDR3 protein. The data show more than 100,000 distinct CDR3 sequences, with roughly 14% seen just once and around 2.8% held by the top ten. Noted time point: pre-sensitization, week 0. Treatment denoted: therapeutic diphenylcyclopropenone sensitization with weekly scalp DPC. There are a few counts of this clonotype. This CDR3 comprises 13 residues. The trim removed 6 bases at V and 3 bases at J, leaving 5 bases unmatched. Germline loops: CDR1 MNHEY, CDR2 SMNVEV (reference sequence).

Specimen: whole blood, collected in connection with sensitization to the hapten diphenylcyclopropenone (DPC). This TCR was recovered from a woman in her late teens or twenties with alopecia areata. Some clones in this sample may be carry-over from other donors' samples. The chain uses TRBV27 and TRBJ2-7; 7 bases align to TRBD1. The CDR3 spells CASSRDSFYEQYF. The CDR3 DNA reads TGTGCCAGCAGCCGGGACAGTTTCTACGAGCAGTACTTC.